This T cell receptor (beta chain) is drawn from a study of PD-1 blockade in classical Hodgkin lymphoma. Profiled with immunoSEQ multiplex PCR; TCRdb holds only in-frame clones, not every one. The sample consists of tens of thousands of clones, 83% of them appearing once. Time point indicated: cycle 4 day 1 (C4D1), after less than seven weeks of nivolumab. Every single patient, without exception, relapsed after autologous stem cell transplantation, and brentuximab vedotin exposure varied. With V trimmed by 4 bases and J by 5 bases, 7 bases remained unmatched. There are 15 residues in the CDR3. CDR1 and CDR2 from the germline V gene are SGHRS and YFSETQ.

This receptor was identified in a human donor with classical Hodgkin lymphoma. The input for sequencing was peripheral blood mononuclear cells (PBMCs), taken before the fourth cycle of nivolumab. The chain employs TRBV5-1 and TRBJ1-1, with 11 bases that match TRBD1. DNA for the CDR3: TGCGCCAGCAGCATCGGACAGGGGGCGAAAACTGAAGCTTTCTTT. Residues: CASSIGQGAKTEAFF.